The sequence of this TCR beta chain was determined in a study of T cells in Graves' hyperthyroidism and ophthalmopathy. Many counts were recorded for this clonotype. The CDR3 sequence is 12 residues long. Germline loops: CDR1 DFQATT, CDR2 SNEGSKA (reference sequence). Trimming stripped 1 base from V and 5 bases from J, with 8 bases between. Amplification of TCR beta CDR3 regions was performed using RNA transcripts as template. Initially, a first-round RT-PCR of the TCR CDR3 employed the HTBI primer set. Each CDR3 protein is one row after TCRdb ran MiXCR on the multiplex PCR reads. The sample comprises fewer than 250,000 distinct CDR3 sequences, about 25% of which are singletons, and roughly 40% rests with the top ten.

This chain connects TRBV20-1 to TRBJ2-5; no definite D call. The receptor's source is a woman between 40 and 50 years old with Graves' ophthalmopathy. Sequenced input: blood. The CDR3 loop is CSARAVGETQYF. DNA for the CDR3: TGCAGTGCTAGAGCGGTGGGGGAGACCCAGTACTTC.